The sequence of this T cell receptor beta chain was determined in a study of T cell repertoires in ileal Crohn's disease. The germline gives CDR1 SGHRS, CDR2 YFSETQ. The CDR3 length is 17 residues. V lost 5 bases, J lost 2 bases, and 21 bases lay in between. With regard to this clone: Other nucleotide sequences in the sample specify the same CDR3.

The time point here: proximal margin of the surgical specimen (macroscopically non-inflamed). TCRdb's copy holds only in-frame clones and misses some; the assay was immunoSEQ multiplex PCR. The repertoire holds thousands of clones, about 78% seen once, with 25% to 35% in the top ten. V is TRBV5-1 and J is TRBJ2-3; weak D call: TRBD2 (6 bases). The origin of this receptor is an adult with Crohn's disease. Sequenced sample: ileal tissue. DNA of the CDR3: TGCGCCAGCAGGAGGGGTAGCGGAAACGCAAACACAGATACGCAGTATTTT. Translating it yields CASRRGSGNANTDTQYF. Full variable domain (outside the CDR3, taken from reference TRBV5-1 and TRBJ2-3): KAGVTQTPRYLIKTRGQQVTLSCSPISGHRSVSWYQQTPGQGLQFLFEYFSETQRNKGNFPGRFSGRQFSNSRSEMNVSTLELGDSALYLCASRRGSGNANTDTQYFGPGTRLTVL.